What follows describes a single TCR beta chain. What it binds is not known. Germline-derived CDR1 and CDR2 are SGHVS and FNYEAQ. V was pared by 8 bases and J by 0 bases, with 6 bases of the junction left unmatched. The CDR3 sequence is 14 residues long. A multiplex PCR was run with 60 Vbeta primers and 13 Jbeta primers. The assay was immunoSEQ multiplex PCR, and TCRdb's table has in-frame clones only and misses some. The repertoire holds tens of thousands of clones, with 70% to 85% as singletons. This sample is part of a study of cytomegalovirus exposure and HLA in healthy donors. The study, taken as a whole, reports: Later analysis reportedly placed an Asian-associated ancestry cluster below the roughly 700-donor mean in N-insertions. Researchers catalogued about 150 TCR beta chains as cytomegalovirus-associated. Common viral pathogens seemed to be connected with several of the most significant clusters, according to a later analysis.

Sequencing was done on a sample of PBMCs. The sequence was collected from a woman in her forties in good health and CMV-seronegative. The rearrangement links TRBV7-6 to TRBJ1-2; 7 nucleotides match TRBD1. CDR3 nucleotide sequence: TGTGCCAGCGCCGGGGACAGCTCTAACTATGGCTACACCTTC. Its translation: CASAGDSSNYGYTF.